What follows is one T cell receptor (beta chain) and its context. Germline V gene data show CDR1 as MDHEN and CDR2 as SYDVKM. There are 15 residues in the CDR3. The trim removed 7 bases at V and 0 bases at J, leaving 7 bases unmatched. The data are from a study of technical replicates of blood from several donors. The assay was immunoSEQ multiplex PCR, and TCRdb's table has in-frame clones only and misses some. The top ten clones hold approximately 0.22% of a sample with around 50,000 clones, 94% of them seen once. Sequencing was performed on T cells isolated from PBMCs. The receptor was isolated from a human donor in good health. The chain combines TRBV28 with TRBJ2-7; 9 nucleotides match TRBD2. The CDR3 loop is CASIAGDSSSYEQYF. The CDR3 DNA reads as TGTGCCAGCATAGCGGGGGACTCCAGCTCCTACGAGCAGTACTTC. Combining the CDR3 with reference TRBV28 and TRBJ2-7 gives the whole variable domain DVKVTQSSRYLVKRTGEKVFLECVQDMDHENMFWYRQDPGLGLRLIYFSYDVKMKEKGDIPEGYSVSREKKERFSLILESASTNQTSMYLCASIAGDSSSYEQYFGPGTRLTVT.